What follows are 5 T cell receptor beta chains derived from one specimen sequenced in a study of identical twins. From the 5' RACE reads, TCRdb called clonotypes with MiXCR, one entry per CDR3 protein. This table has some 1,700,000 distinct CDR3 sequences, 32% appearing once. What was sequenced was cord blood. The receptor source for this set is a newborn girl in good health.

The chain recombines TRBV5-1 with TRBJ2-3; the match to TRBD2 covers 7 bases. The junction had 8 bases not matched to a gene; V was cut back by 3 bases and J by 1 base. This CDR3 has 16 residues. The V gene's germline CDR1 is SGHRS and CDR2 YFSETQ. Here the CDR3 reads CASSWTSGVGTDTQYF. CDR3 coding DNA: TGCGCCAGCAGCTGGACTAGTGGAGTGGGCACAGATACGCAGTATTTT.

This clonotype was picked up a small number of times. The J gene is TRBJ1-4, the V gene TRBV2; D gene unclear. CDR1 and CDR2 (germline): SNHLY, FYNNEI. This CDR3 contains 14 residues. V gave up 6 bases and J gave up 0 bases, with 8 bases separating them. The CDR3 sequence is CASRQRSTNEKLFF. The DNA of the CDR3 is TGTGCCAGCAGACAGAGATCAACTAATGAAAAACTGTTTTTT. The full variable domain, with the rest looked up from reference TRBV2 and TRBJ1-4, is EPEVTQTPSHQVTQMGQEVILRCVPISNHLYFYWYRQILGQKVEFLVSFYNNEISEKSEIFDDQFSVERPDGSNFTLKIRSTKLEDSAMYFCASRQRSTNEKLFFGSGTQLSVL.

This clonotype showed up many times. The V call is TRBV12-3 or TRBV12-4, the J call TRBJ1-2, with a tentative D call TRBD1 (6 bases). V dropped 5 bases and J dropped 7 bases, with 11 bases sitting between them. This CDR3 has 12 residues. CDR3 nucleotides: TGTGCCAGCAGTCCACAGGGAAGTGGCTACACCTTC. This translates into CASSPQGSGYTF.

This clonotype was found once. The V call is TRBV30, the J call TRBJ2-3; no definite D call. V lost 3 bases and J 2 bases, leaving 15 bases between the germline ends. The CDR3 has 15 residues. Germline CDR1 and CDR2: GTSNPN and SVGIG (reference sequence). The CDR3 DNA sequence: TGTGCCTGGAGGTTTACCCAACGGACCACAGATACGCAGTATTTT. This translates into CAWRFTQRTTDTQYF.

In its sample, this clonotype was seen a few times. This chain links TRBV6-1 with TRBJ2-1; 11 bases align to TRBD2. V trimming: 7 bases; J trimming: 8 bases; junction bases outside the gene matches: 13. CDR3 size: 16 residues. Germline V gives CDR1 MNHNS, CDR2 SASEGT. The CDR3 nucleotides read TGTGCCAGCAACCTTAGCGGGGGGGCCAGTTTGGATGAGCAGTTCTTC. Translated, it gives CASNLSGGASLDEQFF.